This record covers a single TCR beta chain. The antigen remains undetermined. This record belongs to a study of T cells after yellow fever vaccination. Overall study results and limits: Reappearance after the booster was observed for most primary-vaccination clones (about 97% CD4, roughly 90% CD8).

The CDR3 length is 13 residues. Germline V gene data show CDR1 as SGHRS and CDR2 as YFSETQ. V gave up 5 bases and J gave up 6 bases, with 15 bases separating them. Each CDR3 protein gets one entry after TCRdb re-called the 5' RACE reads with MiXCR. The table lists 450,000 to 650,000 distinct CDR3 sequences, about 14% of them singletons. This TCR came from a young man who received the YFV17D yellow fever vaccine. V is TRBV5-1 and J is TRBJ2-7; possible D gene TRBD2, 7 bases. Here the sequenced sample was PBMCs, taken on the day of the yellow fever booster vaccination. The CDR3 DNA reads as TGCGCCAGCAGGGGGGGGGCGCTTGGCGAGCAGTACTTC. This sequence encodes CASRGGALGEQYF.